The source of this TCR beta chain is a study of PD-L1 blockade in urothelial cancer. In the study overall: The analyses of blood took place 3 weeks (second dose) and 6 weeks after treatment start.

Germline loops: CDR1 SGHNT, CDR2 YYREEE (reference sequence). The CDR3 is made up of 14 amino acids. Trimming removed 0 bases at V and 2 bases at J, with 8 bases between. The templates were synthetic TCR analogs, and they were spiked into each PCR. The repertoire was sequenced with immunoSEQ multiplex PCR; TCRdb's copy has only in-frame clones and lacks some. Here the sample spans some 41,000 clones, around nine tenths being singletons. Here the sequenced sample was PBMCs, taken around atezolizumab (anti-PD-L1) treatment. The sequence derives from a woman aged 60-75 years with urothelial cancer. V gene TRBV5-4 combines with J gene TRBJ1-2; D is ambiguous. CDR3 bases: TGTGCCAGCAGCTTGGGCGGGCAGAACTATGGCTACACCTTC. Translated: CASSLGGQNYGYTF. Combining the CDR3 with reference TRBV5-4 and TRBJ1-2 gives the whole variable domain ETGVTQSPTHLIKTRGQQVTLRCSSQSGHNTVSWYQQALGQGPQFIFQYYREEENGRGNFPPRFSGLQFPNYSSELNVNALELDDSALYLCASSLGGQNYGYTFGSGTRLTVV.